This TCR beta chain came from a study of T cell clusters in autoimmune cytopenias. Regarding the study as a whole: Exclusive TRB clusters were almost three-fold more numerous in healthy donors than in active autoimmune hepatitis.

TRB was amplified from approximately 250 ng of peripheral blood genomic DNA per sample. This CDR3 contains 13 residues. Looked up from germline, CDR1 is SGHDT and CDR2 is YYEEEE. Comment on this clonotype: Antigen: not known.

TRB was amplified by touch-down multiplex PCR, primer pools A and B combined. TCRdb re-called the multiplex PCR reads and catalogs CDR3 proteins one per entry, DNA excluded. The listing records under 1,000 distinct CDR3 sequences. These data were likewise used in another study, on T cell repertoires in aging, cancer and after chemotherapy. That study reports: Healthy donors lost TCR diversity with age mainly through richness, cancer patients through richness and evenness. Rebound thymic output was suggested by rising median generation probability during chemotherapy in each cancer cohort.

The rearrangement uses TRBV5-6 and TRBJ2-7; TCRdb outputs TRBD1, but without DNA this stays unchecked. The sequenced sample consisted of peripheral blood. This TCR derives from a human donor with chronic lymphocytic leukemia. The CDR3 spells CASSSSGVNEQYF.